The present TCR beta chain was sequenced within a study of T cell repertoires in cytomegalovirus infection. Whole-study context: CMV epitopes that were recently identified and HLA-C-restricted were used alongside well-studied HLA-B-restricted ones. CMV infection plus the matching HLA type was flagged by public TCR beta signatures. Study-level findings and limits: Within the response measured ex vivo, HLA-C-restricted CMV-specific TCR beta clonotypes were dominant. CMV carriers with the relevant HLA were identified by cumulative public TCR beta family frequency.

Notes on this clonotype: The antigen is not known.

This CDR3 is 11 amino acids long. V was trimmed by 6 bases and J by 4 bases, leaving 5 bases between them. Germline V lookup: CDR1 WSHSY, CDR2 SAAADI. TCRdb reprocessed the reads with MiXCR, giving one entry per CDR3 protein. This sample carries about 830,000 distinct CDR3 sequences, around a third of them seen once, and the ten largest clones take 9.5% to 15%. This receptor was taken from a human donor in good health (CMV status not recorded). Some clones in this sample may be carry-over from other donors' samples. This chain links TRBV10-2 with TRBJ2-3; D not certain. The sample here was cultured CD8+ T cells from PBMCs, taken from culture after CMV antigen stimulation. CDR3 nucleotides: TGCGCCAGCAGGGATGCAGATACGCAGTATTTT. This gives the protein CASRDADTQYF.